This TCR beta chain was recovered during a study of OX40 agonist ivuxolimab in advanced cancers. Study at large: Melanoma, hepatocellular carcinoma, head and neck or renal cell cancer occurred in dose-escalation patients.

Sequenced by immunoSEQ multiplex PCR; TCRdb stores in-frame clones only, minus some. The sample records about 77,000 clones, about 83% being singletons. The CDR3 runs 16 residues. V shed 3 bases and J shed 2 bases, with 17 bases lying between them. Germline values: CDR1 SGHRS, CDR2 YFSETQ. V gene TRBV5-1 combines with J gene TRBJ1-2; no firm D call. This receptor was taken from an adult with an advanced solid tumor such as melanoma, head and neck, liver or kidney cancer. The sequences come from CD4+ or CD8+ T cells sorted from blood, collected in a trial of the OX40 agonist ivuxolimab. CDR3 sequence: CASSYPSDGRNYGYTF. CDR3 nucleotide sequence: TGCGCCAGCAGCTACCCCTCGGACGGTCGAAACTATGGCTACACCTTC.